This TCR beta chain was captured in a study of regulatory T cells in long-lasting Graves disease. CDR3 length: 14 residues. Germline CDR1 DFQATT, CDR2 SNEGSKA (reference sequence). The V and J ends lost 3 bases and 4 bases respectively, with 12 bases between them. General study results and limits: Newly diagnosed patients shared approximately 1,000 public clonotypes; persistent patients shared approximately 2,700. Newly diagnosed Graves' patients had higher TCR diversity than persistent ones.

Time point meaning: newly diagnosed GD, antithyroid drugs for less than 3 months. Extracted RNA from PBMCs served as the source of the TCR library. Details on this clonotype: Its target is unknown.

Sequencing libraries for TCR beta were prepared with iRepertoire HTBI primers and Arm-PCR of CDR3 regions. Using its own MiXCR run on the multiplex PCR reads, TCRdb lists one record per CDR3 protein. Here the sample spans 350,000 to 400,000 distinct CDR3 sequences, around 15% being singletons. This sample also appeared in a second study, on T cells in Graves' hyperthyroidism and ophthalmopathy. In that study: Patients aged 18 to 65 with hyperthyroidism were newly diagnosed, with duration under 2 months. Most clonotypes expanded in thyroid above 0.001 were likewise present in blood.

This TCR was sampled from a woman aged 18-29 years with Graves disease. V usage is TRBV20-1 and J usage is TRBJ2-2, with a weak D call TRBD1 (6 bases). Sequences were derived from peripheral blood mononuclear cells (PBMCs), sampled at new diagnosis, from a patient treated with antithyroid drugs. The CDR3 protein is CSASGQSATGELFF. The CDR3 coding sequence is TGCAGTGCTAGTGGACAGTCGGCCACCGGGGAGCTGTTTTTT.